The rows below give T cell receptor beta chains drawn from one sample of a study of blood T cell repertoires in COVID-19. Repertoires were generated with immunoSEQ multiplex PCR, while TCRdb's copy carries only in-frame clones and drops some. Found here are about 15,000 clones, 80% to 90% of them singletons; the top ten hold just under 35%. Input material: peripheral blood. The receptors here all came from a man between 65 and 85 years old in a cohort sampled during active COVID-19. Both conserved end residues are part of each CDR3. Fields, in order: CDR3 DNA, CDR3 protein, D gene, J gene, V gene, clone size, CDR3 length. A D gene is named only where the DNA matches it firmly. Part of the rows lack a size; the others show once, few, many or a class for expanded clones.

DNA: TGTGCCAGCAGCTCGTTAAGACTAGCGGGAGGGTTGGATACGCAGTATTTT; CDR3: CASSSLRLAGGLDTQYF; D: TRBD2; J: TRBJ2-3; V: TRBV7-3; size: .; length: 17
DNA: TGTGCCAGTAGGAACTTGGGCACAGATACGCAGTATTTT; CDR3: CASRNLGTDTQYF; D: .; J: TRBJ2-3; V: TRBV19; size: .; length: 13
DNA: TGCGCCAGCAGCCAACGGACTAGCGGGAGTTCCTACAATGAGCAGTTCTTC; CDR3: CASSQRTSGSSYNEQFF; D: TRBD2; J: TRBJ2-1; V: TRBV4-1; size: .; length: 17
DNA: TGCGCCACCGCCATCGAGAAGGGACTGACCGCCTACGAGCAGTACTTC; CDR3: CATAIEKGLTAYEQYF; D: .; J: TRBJ2-7; V: TRBV5-1; size: .; length: 16
DNA: TGTGCCAGCAGCGAAAGACAGGGTTTGTCCAATGAGCAGTTCTTC; CDR3: CASSERQGLSNEQFF; D: TRBD1; J: TRBJ2-1; V: TRBV9; size: .; length: 15
DNA: TGTGCCAGCAGCTTAAAGGGCCGGGGTGAAGCTTTCTTT; CDR3: CASSLKGRGEAFF; D: .; J: TRBJ1-1; V: TRBV11-2; size: .; length: 13
DNA: TGTGCCAGCAGGAAGACTAGCGGGAGCCCCTACGAGCAGTACTTC; CDR3: CASRKTSGSPYEQYF; D: TRBD2; J: TRBJ2-7; V: TRBV6-5; size: .; length: 15
DNA: TGCGCCAGCAGTGAGTCAATTAGCGGGAGGGCCAATGAGCAGTTCTTC; CDR3: CASSESISGRANEQFF; D: TRBD2; J: TRBJ2-1; V: TRBV10-1; size: .; length: 16
DNA: TGTGCCAGCAGCTTACGGGGAGGGACTTTGAATGGCTACACCTTC; CDR3: CASSLRGGTLNGYTF; D: .; J: TRBJ1-2; V: TRBV11-2; size: .; length: 15
DNA: TGTGCCACAAGGGACAGCCTTATCTATAATTCACCCCTCCACTTT; CDR3: CATRDSLIYNSPLHF; D: .; J: TRBJ1-6; V: TRBV21-1; size: .; length: 15
DNA: TGTGCCAGCTCACCAGTTCGACAGTTTCTTCAGTACTTC; CDR3: CASSPVRQFLQYF; D: .; J: TRBJ2-4; V: TRBV18; size: .; length: 13
DNA: TGTGCCAGCAGACGCCGGGAGGACCGATACGAGCAGTACTTC; CDR3: CASRRREDRYEQYF; D: TRBD2; J: TRBJ2-7; V: TRBV27; size: .; length: 14
DNA: TGTGCCAGCAGCACTTCCTTGGACAAGTCCGAGCACTACGAGCAGTACTTC; CDR3: CASSTSLDKSEHYEQYF; D: .; J: TRBJ2-7; V: TRBV5-6; size: .; length: 17
DNA: TGTGCCAGCAGTTACCCTTCGGGGGATGGCTACACCTTC; CDR3: CASSYPSGDGYTF; D: .; J: TRBJ1-2; V: TRBV6-2/TRBV6-3; size: .; length: 13
DNA: TGCAGCGTTGAGGGGCAGGGCATCACAGATACGCAGTATTTT; CDR3: CSVEGQGITDTQYF; D: .; J: TRBJ2-3; V: TRBV29-1; size: .; length: 14
DNA: TGTGCCAGCAGTGAACAGGGGGCGGACACTGAAGCTTTCTTT; CDR3: CASSEQGADTEAFF; D: TRBD1; J: TRBJ1-1; V: TRBV6-1; size: once; length: 14
DNA: TGCGCCAGCAGCCAACGGACTAGCGGGAGGGGAGATACGCAGTATTTT; CDR3: CASSQRTSGRGDTQYF; D: TRBD2; J: TRBJ2-3; V: TRBV4-1; size: once; length: 16
DNA: TGTGCCAGCAGCCCAAGACAGGGGATCACCTACAATGAGCAGTTCTTC; CDR3: CASSPRQGITYNEQFF; D: TRBD1; J: TRBJ2-1; V: TRBV9; size: once; length: 16
DNA: TGTGCCAGCGAACCAGGGGGCACTGACTACGAGCAGTACTTC; CDR3: CASEPGGTDYEQYF; D: TRBD1; J: TRBJ2-7; V: TRBV6-5; size: .; length: 14
DNA: TGTGCCATCAGTTCCGGGACTAGCGGGCAACAAGGATACTTC; CDR3: CAISSGTSGQQGYF; D: TRBD2; J: TRBJ2-5; V: TRBV10-3; size: .; length: 14
DNA: TGCGCCAGCAGCCAAACTCCGGGACAGGGGTGGACCCAAGGTTATTCACCCCTCCACTTT; CDR3: CASSQTPGQGWTQGYSPLHF; D: TRBD1; J: TRBJ1-6; V: TRBV4-1; size: .; length: 20
DNA: TGTGCCAGCAGGGGCCCAGTAACAATGGTGAACACTGAAGCTTTCTTT; CDR3: CASRGPVTMVNTEAFF; D: .; J: TRBJ1-1; V: TRBV7-2; size: .; length: 16
DNA: TGTGCCAGCAGTATAAACTCTGGAAACACCATATATTTT; CDR3: CASSINSGNTIYF; D: .; J: TRBJ1-3; V: TRBV6-5; size: .; length: 13
DNA: TGCAGCGTACTGACAGGGCGTGGGGAAAAACTGTTTTTT; CDR3: CSVLTGRGEKLFF; D: TRBD1; J: TRBJ1-4; V: TRBV29-1; size: .; length: 13
DNA: TGCAGTGCTAGTCGGGCTAGCGGCAACACAGATACGCAGTATTTT; CDR3: CSASRASGNTDTQYF; D: TRBD2; J: TRBJ2-3; V: TRBV20-1; size: .; length: 15
DNA: TGTGCCAGCAGTAAACAGGGGTACGAGCAGTACTTC; CDR3: CASSKQGYEQYF; D: TRBD1; J: TRBJ2-7; V: TRBV27; size: few; length: 12
DNA: TGTGCCACCAGTGATTTGCCTTATGGGGGGGATGGCTACACCTTC; CDR3: CATSDLPYGGDGYTF; D: .; J: TRBJ1-2; V: TRBV24-1; size: .; length: 15
DNA: TGTGCCAGCAGCTTGGGACAGGGGACCGCCTACGAGCAGTACTTC; CDR3: CASSLGQGTAYEQYF; D: TRBD1; J: TRBJ2-7; V: TRBV7-3; size: .; length: 15
DNA: TGTGCCAGTAATCCACAGGGACAGGGGGTTTATCAGCCCCAGCATTTT; CDR3: CASNPQGQGVYQPQHF; D: TRBD1; J: TRBJ1-5; V: TRBV19; size: .; length: 16
DNA: TGTGCCAGCAGCTTAAAATATGACGAGCAGTACTTC; CDR3: CASSLKYDEQYF; D: .; J: TRBJ2-7; V: TRBV7-8; size: .; length: 12
DNA: TGTGCCTGGTCCACATCACAAGAGACCCAGTACTTC; CDR3: CAWSTSQETQYF; D: .; J: TRBJ2-5; V: TRBV30; size: .; length: 12
DNA: TGTGCCAGCAGCCCCCGGACAGTCCCACCCTACAATGAGCAGTTCTTC; CDR3: CASSPRTVPPYNEQFF; D: .; J: TRBJ2-1; V: TRBV7-2; size: .; length: 16
DNA: TGTGCCAGCAGTGACCTTCCCGGGAATATGAACACTGAAGCTTTCTTT; CDR3: CASSDLPGNMNTEAFF; D: .; J: TRBJ1-1; V: TRBV6-4; size: .; length: 16
DNA: TGTGCCAGCAGCCCCTTGGGAGCGGGAGTATCCAATGAGCAGTTCTTC; CDR3: CASSPLGAGVSNEQFF; D: TRBD2; J: TRBJ2-1; V: TRBV7-3; size: .; length: 16
DNA: TGTGCCAGCAGCCTTCCCAGGGCCGTACACGAGCAGTACTTC; CDR3: CASSLPRAVHEQYF; D: .; J: TRBJ2-7; V: TRBV7-9; size: .; length: 14
DNA: TGTGCCAGCAGCCACTCATCACAGGGGGGCAATCAGCCCCAGCATTTT; CDR3: CASSHSSQGGNQPQHF; D: TRBD1; J: TRBJ1-5; V: TRBV7-8; size: .; length: 16
DNA: TGTGCCAGCAGTTCCGGGGTCTACGAGCAGTACTTC; CDR3: CASSSGVYEQYF; D: .; J: TRBJ2-7; V: TRBV7-9; size: .; length: 12
DNA: TGTGCCAGTAGTATGTTTCAGGGGTCAAATCAGCCCCAGCATTTT; CDR3: CASSMFQGSNQPQHF; D: .; J: TRBJ1-5; V: TRBV19; size: .; length: 15
DNA: TGCGCCAGCAGCGGATTAGCGGGAGAGGGGAGGGCCACAGATACGCAGTATTTT; CDR3: CASSGLAGEGRATDTQYF; D: TRBD2; J: TRBJ2-3; V: TRBV5-1; size: .; length: 18
DNA: TGTGCCAGTAGAACTCTGACACCCCTCCACTTT; CDR3: CASRTLTPLHF; D: .; J: TRBJ1-6; V: TRBV19; size: once; length: 11
DNA: TGCAGCGTTGAAGTTCAGCAGGGAGGGAGATACGAGCAGTACTTC; CDR3: CSVEVQQGGRYEQYF; D: TRBD2; J: TRBJ2-7; V: TRBV29-1; size: .; length: 15
DNA: TGTGCAAGTCGCTTAGAATCCGCTGGTCTGACTAGCGGGAGTCCCGGTAATGAGCAGTTCTTC; CDR3: CASRLESAGLTSGSPGNEQFF; D: .; J: TRBJ2-1; V: TRBV12-2; size: .; length: 21
DNA: TGTGCCAGCTCCGATCCACAGGGGCAAAGTGGCTACACCTTC; CDR3: CASSDPQGQSGYTF; D: TRBD1; J: TRBJ1-2; V: TRBV18; size: few; length: 14
DNA: TGTGCCAGCAGGGAACAGACTGAAGCTTTCTTT; CDR3: CASREQTEAFF; D: .; J: TRBJ1-1; V: TRBV12-3/TRBV12-4; size: once; length: 11
DNA: TGTGCCAGCGGGAAAGGGACAGGGCTTACCTACGAGCAGTACTTC; CDR3: CASGKGTGLTYEQYF; D: TRBD1; J: TRBJ2-7; V: TRBV27; size: .; length: 15
DNA: TGTGCCAGCAGTCTCAGGGCAAATGAGCAGTTCTTC; CDR3: CASSLRANEQFF; D: .; J: TRBJ2-1; V: TRBV28; size: .; length: 12
DNA: TGCGCCAGCAGCTACCAGGACAGGGGGCTTCAAGAGACCCAGTACTTC; CDR3: CASSYQDRGLQETQYF; D: TRBD1; J: TRBJ2-5; V: TRBV5-1; size: once; length: 16
DNA: TGTGCCAGTAGTCAGACTAGCGGGAGGGCCTACGAGCAGTACTTC; CDR3: CASSQTSGRAYEQYF; D: TRBD2; J: TRBJ2-7; V: TRBV19; size: .; length: 15
DNA: TGTGCCAGCAGTTTCCTTCAGGGAAAGGGTCTTAGCAATCAGCCCCAGCATTTT; CDR3: CASSFLQGKGLSNQPQHF; D: .; J: TRBJ1-5; V: TRBV28; size: .; length: 18
DNA: TGCGCCAGCAGAGATACCGGGACAGGGGTGGCCGGGGAGCTGTTTTTT; CDR3: CASRDTGTGVAGELFF; D: TRBD1; J: TRBJ2-2; V: TRBV5-1; size: .; length: 16
DNA: TGTGCCAGCCGGGAACCGGGTCCAGATACGCAGTATTTT; CDR3: CASREPGPDTQYF; D: .; J: TRBJ2-3; V: TRBV6-5; size: once; length: 13
DNA: TGTGCCACCAGCAGAGGGACAGGGAATGAAAAACTGTTTTTT; CDR3: CATSRGTGNEKLFF; D: TRBD1; J: TRBJ1-4; V: TRBV15; size: .; length: 14
DNA: TGTGCCAGCACCCTCGACAGCCAAGAGACCCAGTACTTC; CDR3: CASTLDSQETQYF; D: .; J: TRBJ2-5; V: TRBV2; size: .; length: 13
DNA: TGTGCCAGCAGCTTAGCTAGCGGGAGGTACAATGAGCAGTTCTTC; CDR3: CASSLASGRYNEQFF; D: TRBD2; J: TRBJ2-1; V: TRBV7-9; size: .; length: 15
DNA: TGTGCCAGCAGCTATCTAGGGACACATTACAATGAGCAGTTCTTC; CDR3: CASSYLGTHYNEQFF; D: .; J: TRBJ2-1; V: TRBV5-6; size: .; length: 15
DNA: TGCGCCAGCAGCCAACAGGGGCAGGGAGGGAATGAGCAGTTCTTC; CDR3: CASSQQGQGGNEQFF; D: .; J: TRBJ2-1; V: TRBV4-3; size: .; length: 15
DNA: TGTGCCAGCAGGGAGTTGCCTGCCGGCTCCTACGAGCAGTACTTC; CDR3: CASRELPAGSYEQYF; D: .; J: TRBJ2-7; V: TRBV2; size: .; length: 15
DNA: TGTGCCAGCAGCTTTAGCGGCCTCGAGCAGTGGTACTTC; CDR3: CASSFSGLEQWYF; D: .; J: TRBJ2-7; V: TRBV7-9; size: .; length: 13
DNA: TGTGCCAGCAGTCCCCGGGACAGGGGCACCTACGAGCAGTACTTC; CDR3: CASSPRDRGTYEQYF; D: TRBD1; J: TRBJ2-7; V: TRBV5-4; size: .; length: 15
DNA: TGTGCCAGTAGTGCAGGGGAAGGCAATCAGCCCCAGCATTTT; CDR3: CASSAGEGNQPQHF; D: .; J: TRBJ1-5; V: TRBV19; size: .; length: 14